This T cell receptor (beta chain) was recorded in a study of tumor and adjacent non-tumor tissue in lung cancer. For this clonotype: The junction does not match germline at one end; this may be a read error.

No cell sorting was done before RNA was extracted from the tissue. Three rounds of nested PCR, following a modified ARM-PCR protocol, produced the TCRbeta library. TCRdb processed the multiplex PCR reads anew with MiXCR; each CDR3 protein has one entry. The sample comprises over 100,000 distinct CDR3 sequences, approximately 71% of which are singletons, and about 40% rests with the top ten. This sequence originates from a woman in her sixties with non-small cell lung cancer. The sequenced material came from lung tumor tissue.

Written as DNA, the CDR3 is TGTGCCTTGAGTGGAAAATACTCGGGAAACACTAAAGCTTTCTTT. Amino acids: CALSGKYSGNTKAFF. This sequence joins TRBV30 and TRBJ1-1; D uncertain. The CDR3 has 15 amino acids. Germline loops: CDR1 GTSNPN, CDR2 SVGIG (reference sequence).